Below, 27 T cell receptor beta chains from the same sample are listed, as sequenced in a study of neurological immune-mediated disorders. TCRdb re-called the 5' RACE reads with MiXCR, one entry per CDR3 protein. The sample consists of about 30,000 distinct CDR3 sequences, 9% to 15% of them appearing once. The material sequenced was PBMCs. Source of these receptors: a man aged 55 to 70 in good health.

Notes on this clonotype: An end of the junction differs from the germline gene, which may be a read error. This chain connects TRBV28 to TRBJ2-4, with a possible D match to TRBD1 (6 bases). Germline-derived CDR1 and CDR2 are MDHEN and SYDVKM. This CDR3 region has 14 residues. CDR3 residues: CTSSLTGITNIQYF. CDR3 nucleotides: TGTACCAGCAGCCTGACAGGTATCACAAACATTCAGTACTTC.

The chain has TRBV28 and TRBJ2-1; D is perhaps TRBD1 (6 bases). The length of the CDR3 is 18 residues. From germline, CDR1 is MDHEN and CDR2 SYDVKM. Deletions cut 2 bases from V and 9 bases from J, with 26 bases between. DNA of the CDR3: TGTGCCAGCAGTTTAGGGGCAGGGGTCCCGGAAGTTACGGGTGAGCAGTTCTTC. This codes for CASSLGAGVPEVTGEQFF.

CDR3 protein: CASSQAGQGALAGIYNEQFF. The DNA of the CDR3 is TGCGCCAGCAGCCAAGCGGGACAGGGGGCTCTAGCGGGGATCTACAATGAGCAGTTCTTC. The chain joins TRBV4-1 to TRBJ2-1, with 12 bases aligning to TRBD1. CDR3 length: 20 amino acids. With 1 base clipped from V and 3 bases from J, the junction kept 13 bases outside the gene matches. The germline V gene has CDR1 MGHRA and CDR2 YSYEKL.

This clonotype was counted at least ten times. This chain connects TRBV14 to TRBJ1-2; the D is unclear. The germline gives CDR1 SGHDN, CDR2 FVKESK. This CDR3 has 13 residues. Trimming took off 2 bases at V and 1 base at J, with 5 bases between the two ends. CDR3 loop: CASSQNYNYGYTF. Written as DNA, the CDR3 is TGTGCCAGCAGCCAAAACTATAACTATGGCTACACCTTC.

The gene calls are TRBV7-2 and TRBJ2-5, with 7 bases fitting TRBD2. Per the germline V gene, CDR1 is SGHTA and CDR2 is FQGNSA. The CDR3 extends over 16 amino acids. V lost 5 bases and J lost 6; bases outside the gene matches: 15. CDR3 loop: CASSPGLVAGLQTQYF. In DNA form, the CDR3 reads TGTGCCAGCAGCCCCGGGCTGGTAGCGGGTCTCCAGACCCAGTACTTC.

This clonotype was seen many times. The V and J genes are TRBV4-1 and TRBJ2-5; 11 positions match TRBD2. The CDR3 runs 16 residues. J lost 3 bases, V lost 1 base, and 4 bases had no gene match. Per the germline V gene, CDR1 is MGHRA and CDR2 is YSYEKL. CDR3 bases: TGCGCCAGCAGCCAAGGACTAGCGGGATCGGAAGAGACCCAGTACTTC. It codes for CASSQGLAGSEETQYF.

At least ten counts were recorded for this clonotype. This chain uses TRBV29-1 with TRBJ1-1; 7 bases agree with TRBD1. CDR3 size: 13 residues. CDR1 is SQVTM, CDR2 ANQGSEA, per germline. V shed 5 bases, J shed 6 bases, and the junction held 9 bases outside the gene matches. The CDR3 DNA reads as TGCAGCGTTTCGAACAGGGGTGTCCCTGAAGCTTTCTTT. It encodes CSVSNRGVPEAFF.

This clonotype was seen at least ten times. Here the CDR3 DNA reads TGTGCCAGCAGCCGGGGGGGCGACACTGAAGCTTTCTTT. This gives the protein CASSRGGDTEAFF. The J gene is TRBJ1-1, the V gene TRBV3-1; TRBD1 is a possible D gene (6 bases). This CDR3 comprises 13 residues. V was pared by 4 bases and J by 3 bases, with 9 bases between. CDR1 is LGHDT, CDR2 YNNKEL, per germline (reference sequence).

This clonotype was observed once. V gene TRBV4-3 combines with J gene TRBJ2-5; D call uncertain. With 0 bases removed from V and 5 bases from J, the gap between germline ends came to 13 bases. The germline gives CDR1 LGHNA, CDR2 YSLEER. This CDR3 spans 15 amino acids. CDR3 loop: CASSQDWRVLETQYF. CDR3 in DNA: TGCGCCAGCAGCCAAGATTGGCGAGTATTGGAGACCCAGTACTTC.

This clonotype came up many times. CDR3 DNA: TGTGCCACCAGCGATAAGGGAATAAGGGAGACCCAGTACTTC. Protein sequence: CATSDKGIRETQYF. This chain joins TRBV15 and TRBJ2-5; D gene ambiguous. V was clipped by 5 bases and J by 5 bases, with 15 bases between them. CDR3 length: 14 residues. Germline assignment: CDR1 LNHNV and CDR2 YYDKDF (reference sequence).

This clonotype appeared many times. V is TRBV5-8 and J is TRBJ2-7; 11 nucleotides match TRBD2. The CDR3 has 16 amino acids. Germline V lookup: CDR1 SGHTS, CDR2 YDEGEE. Germline trimming cut 0 bases from V and 3 bases from J; bases unmatched to any gene: 5. CDR3 DNA: TGTGCCAGCAGCTTGGGCCCGGGACTAGCGGACTACGAGCAGTACTTC. Its translation: CASSLGPGLADYEQYF.

This clonotype was observed many times. The chain has TRBV12-3 or TRBV12-4 and TRBJ1-6; D is possibly TRBD1 (5 bases). Trimming removed 5 bases at V and 7 bases at J, with 12 bases between. CDR3 length equals 14 residues. In DNA form, the CDR3 reads TGTGCCAGCAGTCGGGACGGCAAGAATTCACCCCTCCACTTT. It encodes CASSRDGKNSPLHF.

This clonotype was recorded at least ten times. V gene TRBV5-6 combines with J gene TRBJ2-7; D call uncertain. The CDR3 totals 16 residues. V shed 0 bases and J shed 4 bases, with 17 bases lying between them. Germline V gene sequence: CDR1 SGHDT, CDR2 YYEEEE. CDR3 amino acids: CASSLELGTTAYEQYF. As DNA, the CDR3 is TGTGCCAGCAGCTTGGAGCTGGGAACTACGGCTTACGAGCAGTACTTC.

In its sample, this clonotype was seen many times. The V call is TRBV7-6, the J call TRBJ2-1; 11 bases match TRBD2. With 4 bases clipped from V and 5 bases from J, the junction kept 7 bases outside the gene matches. The CDR3 is 16 amino acids. Germline loops: CDR1 SGHVS, CDR2 FNYEAQ. Here the CDR3 DNA reads TGTGCCAGCAGCTGGCGAGTAGCGGGGGGGGACAATGAGCAGTTCTTC. Translated: CASSWRVAGGDNEQFF.

This clonotype is labeled as medium-sized (0.01 to 0.1%). V is TRBV20-1 and J is TRBJ2-7, with TRBD1 matching over 7 bases. After removal of 0 bases from V and 7 bases from J, the junction contained 9 bases not matched to a gene. Germline V gene data show CDR1 as DFQATT and CDR2 as SNEGSKA (reference sequence). This CDR3 has 14 residues. This CDR3 reads CSARDTGASLEQYF. Here the CDR3 DNA reads TGCAGTGCTAGAGATACAGGGGCCTCCTTGGAGCAGTACTTC.

This clonotype came up many times. V gene TRBV11-2 combines with J gene TRBJ2-7; D gene unclear. This CDR3 is built from 14 residues. CDR1 is SGHAT, CDR2 FQNNGV, per germline. V lost 5 bases, J lost 2 bases, and 13 bases lay in between. CDR3 DNA sequence: TGTGCCAGCAGCGACGGCCCGTGGACCTACGAGCAGTACTTC. It codes for CASSDGPWTYEQYF.

This clonotype has just a few counts. The V gene is TRBV7-9, the J gene TRBJ2-3; unclear D gene. V lost 1 base and J lost 2, with 7 bases in between. CDR1 and CDR2 from the germline V gene are SEHNR and FQNEAQ (reference sequence). The CDR3 contains 14 residues. As DNA, the CDR3 is TGTGCCAGCAGCTTAGGGGATACCACAGATACGCAGTATTTT. Protein product: CASSLGDTTDTQYF.

This clonotype was picked up many times. The CDR3 nucleotides read TGCAGTGCTAGGAGCGGACTTTACTCCTACGAGCAGTACTTC. Translation: CSARSGLYSYEQYF. The chain joins TRBV20-1 to TRBJ2-7; D is perhaps TRBD2 (5 bases). The CDR3 has 14 residues. Trimming removed 3 bases at V and 0 bases at J, with 12 bases between. Germline CDR1 DFQATT, CDR2 SNEGSKA (reference sequence).

This clonotype was counted many times. This chain joins TRBV20-1 and TRBJ2-7, with TRBD2 matching over 10 bases. Unmatched junction bases numbered 10, after V lost 2 bases and J lost 6 bases. Germline CDR1 DFQATT, CDR2 SNEGSKA (reference sequence). The CDR3 has 15 amino acids. CDR3 protein: CSARMASGSSPEQYF. CDR3 coding DNA: TGCAGTGCTAGAATGGCTAGCGGGAGTTCCCCCGAGCAGTACTTC.

This clonotype appeared many times. The gene calls are TRBV20-1 and TRBJ2-3; possibly TRBD1 for D (6 bases). V was pared by 6 bases and J by 6 bases, with 13 bases between. Germline lookup yields CDR1 DFQATT and CDR2 SNEGSKA (reference sequence). The CDR3 length is 12 residues. The CDR3 coding sequence is TGCAGTGCCGAAGGGGGAGCTGATACGCAGTATTTT. Protein: CSAEGGADTQYF.

The J gene is TRBJ1-5, the V gene TRBV20-1; no firm D call. Trimming cost V 8 bases and J 3 bases, with 14 bases left between them. The CDR3 covers 13 residues. The germline gives CDR1 DFQATT, CDR2 SNEGSKA (reference sequence). This chain's CDR3 is CSTKRLNNQPQHF. The DNA of the CDR3 is TGCAGTACTAAGAGACTGAACAATCAGCCCCAGCATTTT.

Many counts were recorded for this clonotype. V is TRBV5-1 and J is TRBJ2-6; TRBD2 is a possible D gene (6 bases). The CDR3 is made up of 16 amino acids. Trimming took 4 bases from V and 13 from J, leaving 24 bases between them. The germline V gene has CDR1 SGHRS and CDR2 YFSETQ. The CDR3 reads CASSPDGGAGIRVLTF. The CDR3 nucleotides are TGCGCCAGCAGCCCGGACGGCGGGGCAGGAATAAGAGTCCTGACTTTC.

This clonotype showed up many times. The V call is TRBV6-5, the J call TRBJ2-7; D perhaps matches TRBD2 (7 bases). The CDR3 covers 17 residues. Deletions cut 5 bases from V and 1 base from J, with 21 bases between. Germline V CDR1 and CDR2: MNHEY, SVGAGI. The CDR3 loop is CASSARGAGAISYEQYF. Written as DNA, the CDR3 is TGTGCCAGCAGTGCTCGGGGGGCGGGGGCCATTTCCTACGAGCAGTACTTC.

This clonotype was observed a few times. The CDR3 reads CASSPGWPSYEQYF. The DNA for the CDR3 is TGTGCCAGCAGTCCAGGGTGGCCTTCCTACGAGCAGTACTTC. The rearrangement uses TRBV6-2 or TRBV6-3 and TRBJ2-7; possible D gene TRBD1, 5 bases. CDR3 length: 14 amino acids. Germline loops: CDR1 MNHEY, CDR2 SVGEGT. Trimming shortened V by 5 bases and J by 1 base, and 12 bases separated the two germline ends.

The chain recombines TRBV5-5 with TRBJ2-3, with 14 positions matching TRBD2. The CDR3 contains 17 residues. Per germline, CDR1 SGHKS and CDR2 YYEKEE (reference sequence). V dropped 0 bases and J dropped 7; count of bases not matched to a gene: 7. For the CDR3, the DNA is TGTGCCAGCAGCTTGGCCGGGACTAGCGGGAGTCTACATACGCAGTATTTT. It is translated as CASSLAGTSGSLHTQYF.

This clonotype showed up many times. The chain uses TRBV7-9 and TRBJ1-5; D ambiguous. Looked up from germline, CDR1 is SEHNR and CDR2 is FQNEAQ (reference sequence). The CDR3 is made up of 15 amino acids. Trimming left V 4 bases short and J 6 bases short, with 16 bases between. The CDR3 DNA sequence: TGTGCCAGCAGCTGGTCCAACCAGGCGGGTCAGCCCCAGCATTTT. Its protein product is CASSWSNQAGQPQHF.

The sample holds many counts of this clonotype. J is TRBJ2-3 and V is TRBV20-1, with TRBD1 identical over 8 bases. This CDR3 region has 17 residues. Trimming cost V 4 bases and J 4 bases; bases outside gene matches: 16. Germline-derived CDR1 and CDR2 are DFQATT and SNEGSKA (reference sequence). The CDR3 loop reads CSATIQGAGVNPDTQYF. In DNA form, the CDR3 reads TGCAGTGCTACCATCCAGGGGGCTGGTGTCAACCCAGATACGCAGTATTTT.